These T cell receptor beta chains were read from a single sample in a study of identical twins. TCRdb recomputed calls from the 5' RACE reads with MiXCR, one row per CDR3 protein. The sample lists about 470,000 distinct CDR3 sequences; approximately 25% were seen once. The sample was also reused in another study, on T cells expressing NK-cell markers.

Source material: CD4+ T cells sorted from blood. All receptors derive from a young woman in good health. Both conserved end residues are part of each CDR3. The order of the fields is D gene, V gene, CDR3 protein. A D gene is named only where the DNA matches it firmly.

D: NA; V: TRBV12-3/TRBV12-4; CDR3: CATYKVGVTNEQYF
D: NA; V: TRBV24-1; CDR3: CATSERVTGELFF
D: NA; V: TRBV7-9; CDR3: CASSLAITTFGNTIYF
D: NA; V: TRBV2; CDR3: CASCSQRGNEQFF
D: NA; V: TRBV6-2/TRBV6-3; CDR3: CASRPTGRETQYF
D: TRBD2; V: TRBV4-2; CDR3: CASSQPAGGPTGELFF
D: NA; V: TRBV5-1; CDR3: CASSMTDYNEQFF
D: TRBD1; V: TRBV4-1; CDR3: CASSQLDRDSYEQYF
D: NA; V: TRBV20-1; CDR3: CSAREGSATYEQYF
D: NA; V: TRBV12-5; CDR3: CASGSGYSYNEQFF
D: NA; V: TRBV6-1; CDR3: CASSELRAAGNTIYF
D: TRBD2; V: TRBV20-1; CDR3: CSASPRLAGHTGELFF
D: NA; V: TRBV18; CDR3: CASSPNKGQSSYEQYF
D: TRBD2; V: TRBV5-1; CDR3: CASSWGLAGPGDTQYF
D: NA; V: TRBV20-1; CDR3: CSASDRKETQYF
D: TRBD1; V: TRBV5-1; CDR3: CASSPRGGIDTGELFF
D: NA; V: TRBV7-9; CDR3: CASSWGGDTEAFF
D: NA; V: TRBV4-1; CDR3: CASSQDSGQGVREYF
D: TRBD2; V: TRBV20-1; CDR3: CSARALAGVIEQFF
D: TRBD2; V: TRBV19; CDR3: CASTRVGAGGGADTQYF
D: TRBD1; V: TRBV4-1; CDR3: CASSQVPGTGPEQFF
D: TRBD1; V: TRBV12-3/TRBV12-4; CDR3: CASRTARDSAIMNTEAFF
D: NA; V: TRBV20-1; CDR3: CSARDRTLAAETQYF